These 7 T cell receptor beta chains came from one sample sequenced in a study of PD-1 blockade in classical Hodgkin lymphoma. Each and every patient relapsed after autologous stem cell transplantation, and patients got differing brentuximab vedotin exposure. Sequencing used immunoSEQ multiplex PCR; TCRdb keeps in-frame clones, though not all of them. This table has about 35,000 clones, approximately 82% appearing once. Material: peripheral blood mononuclear cells (PBMCs), obtained before the second cycle of nivolumab. These receptors came from a human donor with classical Hodgkin lymphoma.

This chain uses TRBV6-4 with TRBJ1-6; D is possibly TRBD1 (6 bases). The CDR3 has 15 residues. Germline-derived CDR1 and CDR2 are MRHNA and SNTAGT. Trimming cost V 4 bases and J 8 bases, with 15 bases left between them. For the CDR3, the DNA is TGTGCCAGCAGTGGCAACAGGGCCATAGATTCACCCCTCCACTTT. Translated, it gives CASSGNRAIDSPLHF.

This clone has a handful of counts. The CDR3 DNA sequence: TGTGCCAGCAGTTACTCTCAGGGGAATCAGCCCCAGCATTTT. Translating it yields CASSYSQGNQPQHF. This chain uses TRBV6-6 with TRBJ1-5; tentative D call: TRBD1 (6 bases). V lost 0 bases and J lost 4, with 7 bases in between. The CDR3 spans 14 residues. The germline V gene has CDR1 MNHNY and CDR2 SVGAGI (reference sequence).

The genes are TRBV2 and TRBJ2-5, with a weak D call TRBD1 (5 bases). The assigned J gene may be wrong: the sequence end matches TRBJ2-7 better. The CDR3 contains 14 residues. The germline V gene encodes CDR1 SNHLY and CDR2 FYNNEI. The CDR3 protein is CASSDQGGSYEQYF. Written as DNA, the CDR3 is TGTGCCAGCAGTGATCAGGGTGGCTCCTACGAGCAGTACTTC.

This chain links TRBV5-1 with TRBJ1-4, with TRBD1 matching 7 bases. CDR1 and CDR2 from the germline V gene are SGHRS and YFSETQ. V gave up 5 bases and J gave up 0 bases; unmatched junction bases: 4. The length of the CDR3 is 15 residues. The CDR3 reads CASSSQGATNEKLFF. CDR3 DNA sequence: TGCGCCAGCAGTTCTCAGGGGGCAACTAATGAAAAACTGTTTTTT.

This clone has more than one count but fewer than ten. The genes are TRBV9 and TRBJ1-6, with 9 bases lining up with TRBD1. Trimming cost V 3 bases and J 0 bases; bases outside gene matches: 4. The germline CDR1 and CDR2 sequences are SGDLS and YYNGEE. There are 17 residues in the CDR3. CDR3 sequence reads: CASSAQGATSYNSPLHF. The DNA for the CDR3 is TGTGCCAGCAGCGCACAGGGGGCCACCTCCTATAATTCACCCCTCCACTTT.

V is TRBV5-4 and J is TRBJ1-6; D might be TRBD1 (5 bases). Germline values: CDR1 SGHNT, CDR2 YYREEE (reference sequence). Trimming took 0 bases from V and 9 from J, leaving 16 bases between them. The CDR3 runs 16 residues. The CDR3 reads CASSLDLSRVGSPLHF. DNA for the CDR3: TGTGCCAGCAGCTTGGACTTGAGCAGGGTTGGTTCACCCCTCCACTTT.

The V and J genes are TRBV10-2 and TRBJ2-5; TRBD2 agrees at 11 bases. Germline-derived CDR1 and CDR2 are WSHSY and SAAADI. V lost 6 bases, J lost 4 bases, and 10 bases stayed unmatched. The CDR3 totals 16 residues. The DNA for the CDR3 is TGCGCCAGCAGAGTAGCGGGGGGGCGACAGGTAGAGACCCAGTACTTC. This codes for CASRVAGGRQVETQYF.